These 5 T cell receptor beta chains originate from one sample sequenced in a study of blood T cell repertoires in COVID-19. Here immunoSEQ multiplex PCR was the method, and the copy in TCRdb shows in-frame clones only, minus some. The data contain 79,000 or so clones, 75% to 90% of them singletons. Sequencing input: peripheral blood. Receptors originate from a human donor in a cohort sampled during active COVID-19.

V is TRBV5-1 and J is TRBJ2-3, with a weak D call TRBD1 (5 bases). V lost 0 bases, J lost 5 bases, and 10 bases lay in between. The CDR3 is made up of 14 amino acids. Germline lookup yields CDR1 SGHRS and CDR2 YFSETQ. The CDR3 region is CASSLAGRGDTQYF. The CDR3 DNA reads as TGCGCCAGCAGCTTGGCCGGTAGGGGAGATACGCAGTATTTT.

V is TRBV28 and J is TRBJ2-7, with 8 nucleotides matching TRBD1. Germline values: CDR1 MDHEN, CDR2 SYDVKM. The V segment lost 8 bases and the J segment 2 bases; nucleotides outside the gene matches: 5. CDR3 length equals 13 residues. The CDR3 DNA follows: TGTGCCAGCCAGGGGGCGTGGGCCTACGAGCAGTACTTC. Its protein product is CASQGAWAYEQYF.

This chain connects TRBV11-3 to TRBJ1-1; tentative D call: TRBD1 (5 bases). There are 16 residues in the CDR3. CDR1 is SGHNT, CDR2 YENEEA, per germline. The V end lost 6 bases, the J end lost 4 bases, and 21 bases lay between the germline ends. The CDR3 nucleotides read TGTGCCAGCAGTACACATCCCCAGGGCTTGGGCACTGAAGCTTTCTTT. This translates into CASSTHPQGLGTEAFF.

The J gene is TRBJ1-5, the V gene TRBV7-8, with 8 bases lining up with TRBD1. With 7 bases clipped from V and 5 bases from J, the junction kept 4 bases outside the gene matches. The germline V gene encodes CDR1 SGHVS and CDR2 FQNEAQ. The CDR3 spans 13 residues. The CDR3 loop reads CASTTGGDQPQHF. CDR3 sequence (DNA): TGTGCCAGCACCACAGGGGGGGATCAGCCCCAGCATTTT.

The V gene is TRBV15, the J gene TRBJ2-1; D remains unclear. The CDR3 contains 13 residues. From germline, CDR1 is LNHNV and CDR2 YYDKDF (reference sequence). The V end was cut by 1 base, the J end by 6 bases, with 7 bases between. In nucleotides, the CDR3 is TGTGCCACCAGCAGAGCTACTTCCAATGAGCAGTTCTTC. Protein product: CATSRATSNEQFF.